This T cell receptor beta chain was documented in a study of cytomegalovirus exposure and HLA in healthy donors. Overall study results and limits: In an earlier analysis, in some 500 donors, most V segments appeared productive either ~87% or ~30% of the time. Trimming of TCR beta V- and J-genes showed a link, identified in a later analysis, to a missense DCLRE1C variant.

Of note for this clone: Its antigen is undetermined.

Use of 60 Vbeta and 13 Jbeta primers characterized the PCR. Libraries were prepared by immunoSEQ multiplex PCR; TCRdb keeps only in-frame clonotypes and omits some of them. The table shows 150,000 to 200,000 clones, with 65% to 70% occurring only once. This CDR3 has 15 residues. Unmatched junction bases numbered 7, after V lost 4 bases and J lost 3 bases. CDR1 is SGHRS and CDR2 is YFSETQ in the germline V gene. J is TRBJ2-3 and V is TRBV5-1, with 8 bases matching TRBD2. What was sequenced was PBMCs. This receptor was taken from a man under 40 in good health and CMV-seropositive. The CDR3 loop is CASSPGGGRTDTQYF. The CDR3 coding sequence is TGCGCCAGCAGCCCCGGGGGGGGGAGAACAGATACGCAGTATTTT.